This T cell receptor (beta chain) was profiled in a study of T cell responses to AZD1222 COVID-19 vaccine. Produced via immunoSEQ multiplex PCR; TCRdb's table is partial and in-frame only. The table lists about 190,000 clones, around 91% of them singletons. The starting material was peripheral blood, obtained on day 0 of AZD1222 vaccination. The TCR sequence derives from an adult in good health.

The CDR3 DNA follows: TGTGCCAGCAGGGGACAGGGCGCATACAATGAGCAGTTCTTC. As protein: CASRGQGAYNEQFF. V is TRBV2 and J is TRBJ2-1; 9 bases line up with TRBD1. The CDR3 is made up of 14 amino acids. From germline, CDR1 is SNHLY and CDR2 FYNNEI. The trim removed 6 bases at V and 4 bases at J, leaving 4 bases unmatched.